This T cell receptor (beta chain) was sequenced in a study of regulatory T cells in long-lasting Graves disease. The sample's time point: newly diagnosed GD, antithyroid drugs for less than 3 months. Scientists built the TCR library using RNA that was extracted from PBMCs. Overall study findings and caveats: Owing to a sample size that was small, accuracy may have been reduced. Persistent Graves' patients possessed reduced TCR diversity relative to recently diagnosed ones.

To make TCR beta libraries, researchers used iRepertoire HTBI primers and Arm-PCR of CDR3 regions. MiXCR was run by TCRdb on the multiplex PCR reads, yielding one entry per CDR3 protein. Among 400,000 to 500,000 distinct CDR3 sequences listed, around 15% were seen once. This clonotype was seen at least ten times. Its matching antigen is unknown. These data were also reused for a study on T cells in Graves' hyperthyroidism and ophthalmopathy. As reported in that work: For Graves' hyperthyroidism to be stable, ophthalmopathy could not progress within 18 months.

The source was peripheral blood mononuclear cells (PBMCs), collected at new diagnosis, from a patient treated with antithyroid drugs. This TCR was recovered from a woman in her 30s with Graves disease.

CDR3 in amino acids: CASSYCRECEQYF. CDR3 nucleotide sequence: TGTGCCAGCAGTTACTGCAGGGAATGCGAGCAGTACTTC. The rearrangement links TRBV6-2 or TRBV6-3 to TRBJ2-7; D perhaps matches TRBD1 (5 bases). Germline CDR1 MNHEY, CDR2 SVGEGT. Deletions cut 1 base from V and 6 bases from J, with 10 bases between. The CDR3 spans 13 residues.